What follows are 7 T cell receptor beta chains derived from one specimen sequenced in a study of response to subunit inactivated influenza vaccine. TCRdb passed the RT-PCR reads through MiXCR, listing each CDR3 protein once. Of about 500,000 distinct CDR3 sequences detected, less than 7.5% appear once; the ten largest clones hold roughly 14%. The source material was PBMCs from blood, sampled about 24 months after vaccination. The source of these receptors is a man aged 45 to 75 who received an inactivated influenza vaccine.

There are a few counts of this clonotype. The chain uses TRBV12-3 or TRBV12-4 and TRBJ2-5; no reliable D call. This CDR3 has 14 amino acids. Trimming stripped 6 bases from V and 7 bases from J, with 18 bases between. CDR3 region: CASSNSLRIGTQYF. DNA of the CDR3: TGTGCCAGCAGCAACAGTCTGAGGATAGGGACCCAGTACTTC.

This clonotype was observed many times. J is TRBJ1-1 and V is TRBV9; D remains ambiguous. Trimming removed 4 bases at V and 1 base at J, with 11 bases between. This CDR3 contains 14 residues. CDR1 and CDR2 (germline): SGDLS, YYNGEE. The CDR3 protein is CASSSEKGNTEAFF. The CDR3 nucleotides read TGTGCCAGCAGCTCCGAAAAGGGGAACACTGAAGCTTTCTTT. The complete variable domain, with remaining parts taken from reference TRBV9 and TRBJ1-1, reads DSGVTQTPKHLITATGQRVTLRCSPRSGDLSVYWYQQSLDQGLQFLIQYYNGEERAKGNILERFSAQQFPDLHSELNLSSLELGDSALYFCASSSEKGNTEAFFGQGTRLTVV.

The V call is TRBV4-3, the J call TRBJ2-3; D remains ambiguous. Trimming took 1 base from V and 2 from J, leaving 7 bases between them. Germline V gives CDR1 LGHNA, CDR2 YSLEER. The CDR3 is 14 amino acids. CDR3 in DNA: TGCGCCAGCAGCCAAGTCAGTAACACAGATACGCAGTATTTT. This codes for CASSQVSNTDTQYF.

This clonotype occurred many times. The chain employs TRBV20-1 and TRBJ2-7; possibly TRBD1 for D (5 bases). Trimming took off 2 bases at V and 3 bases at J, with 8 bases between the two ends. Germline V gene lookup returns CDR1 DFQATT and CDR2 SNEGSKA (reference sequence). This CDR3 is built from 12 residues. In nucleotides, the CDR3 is TGCAGTGCTAGACCGGACATCTACGAGCAGTACTTC. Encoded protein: CSARPDIYEQYF.

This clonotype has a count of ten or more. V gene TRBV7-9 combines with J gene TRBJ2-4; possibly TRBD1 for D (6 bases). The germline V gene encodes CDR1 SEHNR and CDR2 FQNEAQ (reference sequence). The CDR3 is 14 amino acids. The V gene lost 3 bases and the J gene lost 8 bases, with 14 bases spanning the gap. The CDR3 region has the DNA TGTGCCAGCAGCTTTCCAGGGGATGCAGACATTCAGTACTTC. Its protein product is CASSFPGDADIQYF.

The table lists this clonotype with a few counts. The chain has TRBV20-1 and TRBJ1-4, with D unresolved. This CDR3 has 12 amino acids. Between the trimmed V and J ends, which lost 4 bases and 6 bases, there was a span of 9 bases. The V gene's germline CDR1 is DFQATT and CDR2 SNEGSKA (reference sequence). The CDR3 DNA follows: TGCAGTGCTACCGGAGTGTATGAAAAACTGTTTTTT. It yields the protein CSATGVYEKLFF.

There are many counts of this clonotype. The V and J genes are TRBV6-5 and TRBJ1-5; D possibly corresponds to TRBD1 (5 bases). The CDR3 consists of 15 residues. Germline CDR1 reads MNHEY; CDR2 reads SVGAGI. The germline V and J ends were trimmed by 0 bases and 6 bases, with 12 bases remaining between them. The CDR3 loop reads CASSYSLGAGQPQHF. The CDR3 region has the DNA TGTGCCAGCAGTTACTCGCTAGGGGCCGGTCAGCCCCAGCATTTT.